Detailed here is one T cell receptor beta chain. Antigen specificity is unknown. The sample is drawn from a study of OX40 agonist ivuxolimab in advanced cancers. About the research overall: An anti-OX40 (CD134) antibody with agonistic activity, ivuxolimab, was administered to patients. The study reported partial responses in three patients: one hepatocellular carcinoma, two cutaneous melanoma. Study-wide points: Normalized T-cell clonal expansion was also low in a subset of nonresponders. Those patients achieving a partial response at 0.1-3.0 mg/kg showed among the lowest clonal expansion.

This CDR3 is 14 amino acids long. Germline V CDR1 and CDR2: SQVTM, ANQGSEA. Trimming left V 4 bases short and J 4 bases short, with 16 bases between. The table came from immunoSEQ multiplex PCR; TCRdb's copy has only in-frame clones and leaves some out. The sample includes 30,000 to 35,000 clones, approximately 89% seen only once; the top ten take 35% to 45%. This sample comprised CD4+ or CD8+ T cells sorted from blood, obtained in a trial of the OX40 agonist ivuxolimab. The source of this sequence is an adult with an advanced solid tumor such as melanoma, head and neck, liver or kidney cancer. The rearrangement uses TRBV29-1 and TRBJ1-2, with D uncertain. The CDR3 here is CSVGASWNTYGYTF. In DNA, the CDR3 is TGCAGCGTTGGAGCCAGCTGGAATACCTATGGCTACACCTTC.